This is a list of T cell receptor beta chains from one sample in a study of CXCR3-negative and CXCR3-positive naive CD8 T cells. With the 5' RACE reads reprocessed, TCRdb shows one record per CDR3 protein and no DNA. The repertoire table contains over 70,000 distinct CDR3 sequences. The sequenced sample was naive CXCR3+ CD8+ T cells from blood. These receptors were collected from a human donor in good health. Some clones in this sample may be carry-over from other donors' samples. Both conserved end residues are part of each CDR3.

TRBV12-3/TRBV12-4	TRBJ2-3	CASSPVGVTDTQYF
TRBV28	TRBJ1-1	CASSFSRGNTEAFF
TRBV6-2/TRBV6-3	TRBJ2-7	CASSIGTTYEQYF
TRBV6-5	TRBJ1-2	CASRTNRAPNGYTF
TRBV15	TRBJ2-3	CATSSRRGETDTQYF
TRBV5-1	TRBJ2-7	CASSLTWAYEQYF
TRBV12-3/TRBV12-4	TRBJ2-7	CASSSTRTGTGSEQYF
TRBV12-3/TRBV12-4	TRBJ2-2	CASSLRTSGSFFTGELFF
TRBV6-6	TRBJ1-2	CASSVTGNYGYTF
TRBV4-1	TRBJ1-2	CASSQERGRVGQQDGYTF
TRBV6-2/TRBV6-3	TRBJ2-7	CASSSHLGEQYF